This entry lists 5 T cell receptor beta chains sequenced from one sample in a study of cytomegalovirus exposure and HLA in healthy donors. The PCR employed 60 Vbeta primers together with 13 Jbeta primers. Using immunoSEQ multiplex PCR, the repertoire was profiled, and TCRdb retains in-frame clones only, with some absent. This table holds tens of thousands of clones. Source material: PBMCs. Receptor source: a female donor in good health and CMV-seropositive.

The chain carries TRBV5-1 and TRBJ1-5; 11 bases align to TRBD1. Germline lookup yields CDR1 SGHRS and CDR2 YFSETQ. The CDR3 sequence is 16 residues long. V shed 2 bases and J 3 bases; nucleotides not matched to a gene: 4. The CDR3 spells CASSFGTGGINQPQHF. The CDR3 DNA follows: TGCGCCAGCAGCTTTGGGACAGGGGGAATCAATCAGCCCCAGCATTTT.

The V call is TRBV4-1, the J call TRBJ2-7; D uncertain. CDR3 length: 15 residues. Trimming took off 1 base at V and 2 bases at J, with 12 bases between the two ends. CDR1 MGHRA and CDR2 YSYEKL come from the germline V gene. In DNA, the CDR3 is TGCGCCAGCAGCCAAGTCCCGTTGAGCGCCTACGAGCAGTACTTC. Residues: CASSQVPLSAYEQYF.

The chain is built from TRBV7-9 and TRBJ2-7; D is possibly TRBD1 (6 bases). Germline CDR1 SEHNR, CDR2 FQNEAQ (reference sequence). V lost 0 bases and J lost 3, with 9 bases in between. The CDR3 totals 14 residues. CDR3 sequence (DNA): TGTGCCAGCAGCTTAGCCAGAGGGGGCTACGAGCAGTACTTC. Encoded protein: CASSLARGGYEQYF.

This rearrangement joins TRBV7-6 to TRBJ2-1, with TRBD2 matching 11 bases. CDR1 SGHVS and CDR2 FNYEAQ come from the germline V gene. J was trimmed by 4 bases and V by 4 bases; bases with no gene match: 6. CDR3 length: 16 residues. The CDR3 sequence is CASSYLGTSGYNEQFF. CDR3 bases: TGTGCCAGCAGCTATTTGGGGACTAGCGGATACAATGAGCAGTTCTTC.

The chain couples TRBV19 to TRBJ1-1; the match to TRBD1 covers 9 bases. The CDR3 extends over 16 amino acids. J was trimmed by 1 base and V by 8 bases; bases with no gene match: 11. Germline lookup yields CDR1 LNHDA and CDR2 SQIVND (reference sequence). DNA for the CDR3: TGTGCCAGTCGTACCCCTCCGGGACAGGGGAACACTGAAGCTTTCTTT. It encodes CASRTPPGQGNTEAFF.